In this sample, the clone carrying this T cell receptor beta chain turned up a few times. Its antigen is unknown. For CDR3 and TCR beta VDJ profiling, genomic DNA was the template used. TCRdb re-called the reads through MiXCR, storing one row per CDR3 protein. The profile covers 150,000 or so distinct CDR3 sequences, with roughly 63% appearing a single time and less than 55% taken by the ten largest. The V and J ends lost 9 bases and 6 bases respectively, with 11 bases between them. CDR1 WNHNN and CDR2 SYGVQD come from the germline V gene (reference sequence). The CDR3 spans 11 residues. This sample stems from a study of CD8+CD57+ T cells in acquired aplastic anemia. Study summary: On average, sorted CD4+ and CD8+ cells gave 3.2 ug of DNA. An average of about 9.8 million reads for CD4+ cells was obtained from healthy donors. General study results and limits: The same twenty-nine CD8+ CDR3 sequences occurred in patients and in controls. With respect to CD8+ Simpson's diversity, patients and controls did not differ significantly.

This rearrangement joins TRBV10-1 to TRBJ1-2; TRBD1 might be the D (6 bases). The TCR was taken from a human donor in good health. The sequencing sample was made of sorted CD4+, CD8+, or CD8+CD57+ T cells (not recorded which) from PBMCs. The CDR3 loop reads CARTGHHGYTF. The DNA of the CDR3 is TGCGCCAGGACGGGACACCATGGCTACACCTTC.